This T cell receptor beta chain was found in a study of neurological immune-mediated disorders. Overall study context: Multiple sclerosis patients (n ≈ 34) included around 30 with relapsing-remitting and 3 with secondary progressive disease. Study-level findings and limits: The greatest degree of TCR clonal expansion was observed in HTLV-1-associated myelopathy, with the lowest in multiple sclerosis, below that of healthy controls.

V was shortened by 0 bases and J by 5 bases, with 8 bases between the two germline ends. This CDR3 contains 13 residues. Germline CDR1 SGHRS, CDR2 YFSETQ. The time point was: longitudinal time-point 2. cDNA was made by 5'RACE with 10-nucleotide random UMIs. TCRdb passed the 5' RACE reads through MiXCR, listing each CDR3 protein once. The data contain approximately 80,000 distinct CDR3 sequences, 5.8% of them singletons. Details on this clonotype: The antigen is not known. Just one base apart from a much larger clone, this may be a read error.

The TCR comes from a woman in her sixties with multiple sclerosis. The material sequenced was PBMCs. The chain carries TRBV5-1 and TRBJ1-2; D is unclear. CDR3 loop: CASSLEVKYGYTF. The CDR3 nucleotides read TGCGCCAGCAGCTTGGAAGTCAAGTATGGCTACACCTTC.